This TCR beta chain was sequenced during a study of T cell responses to AZD1222 COVID-19 vaccine. Study-level points and caveats: Baseline testing showed seropositivity in only a handful of AZD1222 recipients.

In regard to this clone: Its antigen remains unknown.

Assay: immunoSEQ multiplex PCR; the TCRdb copy retains only in-frame clones and omits some. The table records about 110,000 clones, roughly 90% of them present only once. CDR1 LNHNV and CDR2 YYDKDF come from the germline V gene (reference sequence). V lost 0 bases and J lost 4, with 12 bases in between. This CDR3 has 15 amino acids. This receptor was taken from an adult who received the AZD1222 COVID-19 vaccine. Material: peripheral blood, obtained 28 days after the second AZD1222 dose. The rearrangement uses TRBV15 and TRBJ1-2; D is possibly TRBD1 (6 bases). CDR3 residues: CATSRDRGQLYGYTF. The DNA of the CDR3 is TGTGCCACCAGCAGAGATCGGGGGCAGCTCTATGGCTACACCTTC.